This T cell receptor (beta chain) was sequenced for a study of T cell responses to AZD1222 COVID-19 vaccine. Study observations and caveats: Donors were chiefly white British, with a greater number of females, and clonal diversity was perhaps underestimated. Repertoires were sampled only after the peak T cell response. It was only six AZD1222 recipients who were seropositive at baseline.

Researchers grouped second doses given at about 4 or about 12 weeks into one pool. Note on this clone: No antigen is known for it.

TCRdb's copy holds only in-frame clones and misses some; the assay was immunoSEQ multiplex PCR. The sample has some 93,000 clones, over 75% seen once. V shed 0 bases and J shed 1 base, with 9 bases lying between them. Per germline, CDR1 LNHDA and CDR2 SQIVND (reference sequence). The CDR3 loop spans 15 amino acids. Sequenced here: peripheral blood, sampled 28 days after the second AZD1222 dose. This clonotype was sampled from an adult who received the AZD1222 COVID-19 vaccine. The chain is built from TRBV19 and TRBJ1-1; D not certain. The CDR3 protein is CASSIDRPQNTEAFF. The CDR3 region has the DNA TGTGCCAGTAGTATAGATCGTCCTCAGAACACTGAAGCTTTCTTT.